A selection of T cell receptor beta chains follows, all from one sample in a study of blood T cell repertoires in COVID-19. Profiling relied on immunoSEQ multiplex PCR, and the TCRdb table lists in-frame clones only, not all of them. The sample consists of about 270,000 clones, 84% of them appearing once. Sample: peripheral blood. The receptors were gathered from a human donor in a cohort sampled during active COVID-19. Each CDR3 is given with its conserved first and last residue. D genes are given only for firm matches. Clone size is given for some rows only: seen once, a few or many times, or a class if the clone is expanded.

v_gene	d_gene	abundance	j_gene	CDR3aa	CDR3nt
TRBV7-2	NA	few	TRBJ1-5	CASSEDGLHNQPQHF	TGTGCCAGCAGCGAAGACGGACTCCACAATCAGCCCCAGCATTTT
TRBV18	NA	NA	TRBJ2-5	CASSLTRQETQYF	TGTGCCAGCTCCCTGACTCGCCAAGAGACCCAGTACTTC
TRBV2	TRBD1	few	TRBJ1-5	CASSEAPGTGGLYSNQPQHF	TGTGCCAGCAGTGAAGCGCCCGGGACAGGGGGCTTGTATAGCAATCAGCCCCAGCATTTT
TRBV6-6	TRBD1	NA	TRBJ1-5	CASSLTGVGNQPQHF	TGTGCCAGCAGCTTGACAGGGGTGGGGAATCAGCCCCAGCATTTT
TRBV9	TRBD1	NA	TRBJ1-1	CASSAGLGQGAMGTEAFF	TGTGCCAGCAGCGCGGGGTTGGGACAGGGGGCGATGGGCACTGAAGCTTTCTTT
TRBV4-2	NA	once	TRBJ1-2	CASSQDNGDGYTF	TGTGCCAGCAGCCAAGATAACGGGGATGGCTACACCTTC
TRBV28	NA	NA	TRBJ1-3	CASTIAGHLNTIYF	TGTGCCAGCACCATTGCAGGTCACCTAAACACCATATATTTT
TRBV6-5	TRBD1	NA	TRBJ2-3	CASSQGQGSADTQYF	TGTGCCAGCAGCCAGGGACAGGGGTCGGCAGATACGCAGTATTTT
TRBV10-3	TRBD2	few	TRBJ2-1	CAISESLAGALDSSYNEQFF	TGTGCCATCAGTGAGTCCTTAGCGGGAGCTCTCGATAGCTCCTACAATGAGCAGTTCTTC
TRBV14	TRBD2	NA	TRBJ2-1	CASSHGRLASSYNEQFF	TGTGCCAGCAGCCATGGCCGACTAGCGAGCTCCTACAATGAGCAGTTCTTC
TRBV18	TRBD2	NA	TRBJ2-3	CASSQIAGQTTDTQYF	TGTGCCAGCTCACAGATAGCGGGGCAGACCACAGATACGCAGTATTTT
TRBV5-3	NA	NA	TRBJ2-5	CARSFGVEETQYF	TGTGCCAGAAGCTTCGGTGTGGAAGAGACCCAGTACTTC
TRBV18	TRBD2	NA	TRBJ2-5	CASSPPGLAGQETQYF	TGTGCCAGCTCACCCCCGGGACTAGCGGGGCAAGAGACCCAGTACTTC
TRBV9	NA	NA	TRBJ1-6	CASSLGSSYNSPLHF	TGTGCCAGCAGCTTGGGGAGCTCCTATAATTCACCCCTCCACTTT
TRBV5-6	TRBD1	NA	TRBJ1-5	CASSPQGGQPQHF	TGTGCCAGCAGCCCTCAGGGGGGTCAGCCCCAGCATTTT
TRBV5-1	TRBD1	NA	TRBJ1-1	CASSLYYDRGTMNTEAFF	TGCGCCAGCAGCTTGTATTACGACAGGGGAACCATGAACACTGAAGCTTTCTTT
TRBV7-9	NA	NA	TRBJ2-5	CASSAGPMKGETQYF	TGTGCCAGCAGCGCGGGACCGATGAAAGGAGAGACCCAGTACTTC
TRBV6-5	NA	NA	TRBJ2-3	CASKMLTSTDTQYF	TGTGCCAGCAAAATGCTAACTAGCACAGATACGCAGTATTTT
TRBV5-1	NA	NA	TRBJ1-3	CASSSGQDSGNTIYF	TGCGCCAGCAGCTCTGGACAAGACTCTGGAAACACCATATATTTT
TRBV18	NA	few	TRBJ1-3	CASRTGNSGNTIYF	TGTGCCAGCCGTACAGGAAATTCTGGAAACACCATATATTTT
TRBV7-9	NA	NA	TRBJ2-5	CASSLARSSETQYF	TGTGCCAGCAGCTTAGCCCGGTCCTCGGAGACCCAGTACTTC
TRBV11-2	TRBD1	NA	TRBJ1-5	CASSSGTGANQPQHF	TGTGCCAGCAGTTCCGGGACAGGGGCCAATCAGCCCCAGCATTTT
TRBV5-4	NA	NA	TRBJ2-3	CASSLDRSTDTQYF	TGTGCCAGCAGCTTGGACAGGAGCACAGATACGCAGTATTTT
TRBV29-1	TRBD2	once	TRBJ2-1	CSVEDPPRGVYEQFF	TGCAGCGTTGAAGATCCCCCGCGGGGGGTCTATGAGCAGTTCTTC
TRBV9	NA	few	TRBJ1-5	CASSVDPRANQPQHF	TGTGCCAGCAGCGTAGATCCGAGGGCCAATCAGCCCCAGCATTTT
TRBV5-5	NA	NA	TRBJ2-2	CASSLVPLGRTGELFF	TGTGCCAGCAGCTTGGTTCCTTTGGGGAGGACCGGGGAGCTGTTTTTT
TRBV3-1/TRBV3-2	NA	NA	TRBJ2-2	CASSPTGYTGELFF	TGTGCCAGCAGCCCGACAGGTTACACCGGGGAGCTGTTTTTT
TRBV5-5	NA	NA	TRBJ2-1	CASSRQEKDYNEQFF	TGTGCCAGCAGCCGACAGGAAAAGGACTACAATGAGCAGTTCTTC
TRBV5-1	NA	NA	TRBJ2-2	CASSLIQGDTGELFF	TGCGCCAGCAGCTTGATTCAGGGCGACACCGGGGAGCTGTTTTTT
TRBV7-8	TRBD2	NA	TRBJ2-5	CASSLVSTSGRAQETQYF	TGTGCCAGCAGCTTAGTATCGACTAGCGGGAGGGCCCAAGAGACCCAGTACTTC
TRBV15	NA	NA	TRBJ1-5	CATSRVYPRQPQHF	TGTGCCACCAGCAGAGTGTATCCGAGGCAGCCCCAGCATTTT
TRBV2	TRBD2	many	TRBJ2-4	CASRGTSGVAKNIQYF	TGTGCCAGCAGGGGGACTAGCGGAGTAGCCAAAAACATTCAGTACTTC
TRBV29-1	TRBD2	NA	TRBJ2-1	CSGSGSSYNEQFF	TGCAGCGGTAGCGGGAGTTCCTACAATGAGCAGTTCTTC
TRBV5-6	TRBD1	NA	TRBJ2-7	CASSFGTGLMTYEQYF	TGTGCCAGCAGCTTCGGGACAGGGTTAATGACCTACGAGCAGTACTTC
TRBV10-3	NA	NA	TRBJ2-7	CAISELDSRGEQYF	TGTGCCATCAGTGAGCTCGACTCCCGAGGCGAGCAGTACTTC
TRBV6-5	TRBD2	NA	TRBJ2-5	CATLSGGQYQETQYF	TGTGCCACCTTAAGCGGGGGCCAGTACCAAGAGACCCAGTACTTC
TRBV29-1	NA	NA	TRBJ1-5	CSGVSLTVGNQPQHF	TGCAGCGGGGTAAGCTTGACTGTTGGCAATCAGCCCCAGCATTTT
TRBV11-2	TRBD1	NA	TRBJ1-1	CASSPGDRATEAFF	TGTGCCAGCAGCCCTGGGGACAGGGCCACTGAAGCTTTCTTT
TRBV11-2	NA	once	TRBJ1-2	CASSFSAGVASSPNGYTF	TGTGCCAGCAGCTTTAGTGCAGGGGTTGCATCTTCGCCGAATGGCTACACCTTC
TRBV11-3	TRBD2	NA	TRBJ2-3	CASSDRLAGERDTQYF	TGTGCCAGCAGCGACCGACTAGCGGGAGAGAGAGATACGCAGTATTTT
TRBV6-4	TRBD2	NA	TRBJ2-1	CASPDSTSGKGYNEQFF	TGTGCCAGCCCCGACTCCACTAGCGGGAAGGGTTACAATGAGCAGTTCTTC
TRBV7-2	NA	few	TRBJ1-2	CASSLFRGDYGYTF	TGTGCCAGCAGCTTATTTCGGGGGGACTATGGCTACACCTTC
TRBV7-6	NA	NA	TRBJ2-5	CASSLFGGLETQYF	TGTGCCAGCAGCTTATTTGGGGGGTTAGAGACCCAGTACTTC
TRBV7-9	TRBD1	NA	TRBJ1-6	CASSRGQPNSPLHF	TGTGCCAGCAGCCGGGGACAGCCCAATTCACCCCTCCACTTT
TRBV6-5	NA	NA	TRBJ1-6	CASSYQGYWDSPLHF	TGTGCCAGCAGTTACCAGGGTTACTGGGATTCACCCCTCCACTTT
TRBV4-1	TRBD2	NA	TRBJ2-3	CASSQSPSGGADTQYF	TGCGCCAGCAGCCAATCTCCCAGCGGGGGGGCGGATACGCAGTATTTT
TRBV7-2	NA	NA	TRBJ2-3	CASSLAKNTDTQYF	TGTGCCAGCAGCTTAGCCAAAAATACAGATACGCAGTATTTT
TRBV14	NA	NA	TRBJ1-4	CASSRLPAWGEGNNEKLFF	TGTGCCAGCAGCCGGCTGCCTGCGTGGGGAGAAGGGAATAATGAAAAACTGTTTTTT
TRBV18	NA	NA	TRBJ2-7	CASSPTDTINYEQYF	TGTGCCAGCTCACCGACGGACACCATCAACTACGAGCAGTACTTC
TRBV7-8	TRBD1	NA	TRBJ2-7	CASSSRDSYEQYF	TGTGCCAGCAGCAGCCGGGACAGCTACGAGCAGTACTTC
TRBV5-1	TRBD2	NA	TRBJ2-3	CASGTSGSADTQYF	TGCGCCAGTGGGACTAGCGGGAGTGCAGATACGCAGTATTTT
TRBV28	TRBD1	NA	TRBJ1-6	CASSFGTGNSPLHF	TGTGCCAGCAGTTTTGGGACAGGGAATTCACCCCTCCACTTT
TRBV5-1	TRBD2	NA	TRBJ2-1	CASSPVSGRSTDEQFF	TGCGCCAGCAGCCCCGTTAGCGGGAGGTCGACGGATGAGCAGTTCTTC
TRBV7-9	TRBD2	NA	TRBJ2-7	CASSLKPGVVAGVSYEQYF	TGTGCCAGCAGCCTAAAACCTGGCGTGGTAGCGGGCGTCTCATACGAGCAGTACTTC
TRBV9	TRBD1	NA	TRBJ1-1	CASSPPGQGGPAEAFF	TGTGCCAGCAGCCCACCGGGACAGGGGGGTCCGGCTGAAGCTTTCTTT
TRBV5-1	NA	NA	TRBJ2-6	CASTRVASGANVLTF	TGCGCCAGCACCCGGGTTGCCTCTGGGGCCAACGTCCTGACTTTC
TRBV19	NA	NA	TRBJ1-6	CASSKVTGSPLHF	TGTGCCAGTAGTAAGGTGACAGGCTCACCCCTCCACTTT